This T cell receptor (beta chain) was retrieved from a study of shared clonotypes between healthy human individuals. Findings and limits, study-wide: Naive subsets usually exceeded memory subsets in estimated richness.

How the authors handled the data: Filtering of immunoSEQ junctional sequences could not match full-length read filtering. This table comes from immunoSEQ multiplex PCR, and its TCRdb copy is limited to in-frame clones, with some not included. V, J and clone size were drawn from that table, and D and trimming were deduced from the DNA. The sample records over a million clones, 96% being singletons. As concerns this clone: Its antigen is currently unknown.

Division of CD4+ cells produced a CD45RA+ naive subset and a CD45RA-negative memory subset. Sequencing used naive CD4+ T cells sorted from blood. Subset indicated: CD45RA+ positively selected. This receptor was obtained from a young man in good health.

CDR3 loop: CAISEDRVGPEAFF. The CDR3, as DNA: TGTGCCATCAGTGAGGACAGGGTTGGACCTGAAGCTTTCTTT. This chain uses TRBV10-3 with TRBJ1-1; 7 bases are shared with TRBD1. This CDR3 spans 14 amino acids. The trim removed 2 bases at V and 6 bases at J, leaving 6 bases unmatched. Germline-derived CDR1 and CDR2 are ENHRY and SYGVKD.